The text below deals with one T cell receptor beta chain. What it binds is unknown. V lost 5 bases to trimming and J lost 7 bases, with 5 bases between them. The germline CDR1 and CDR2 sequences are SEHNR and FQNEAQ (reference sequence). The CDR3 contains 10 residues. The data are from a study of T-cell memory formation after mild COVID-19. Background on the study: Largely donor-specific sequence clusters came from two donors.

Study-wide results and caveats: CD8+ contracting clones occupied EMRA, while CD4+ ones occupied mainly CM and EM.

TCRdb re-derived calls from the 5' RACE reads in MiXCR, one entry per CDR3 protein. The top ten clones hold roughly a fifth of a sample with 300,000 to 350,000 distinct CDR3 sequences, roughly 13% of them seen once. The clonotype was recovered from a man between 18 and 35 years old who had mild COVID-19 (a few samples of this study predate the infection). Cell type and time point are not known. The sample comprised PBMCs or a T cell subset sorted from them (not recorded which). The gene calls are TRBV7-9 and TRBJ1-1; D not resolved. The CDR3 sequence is CASSGNEAFF. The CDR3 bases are TGTGCCAGCAGCGGTAATGAAGCTTTCTTT.